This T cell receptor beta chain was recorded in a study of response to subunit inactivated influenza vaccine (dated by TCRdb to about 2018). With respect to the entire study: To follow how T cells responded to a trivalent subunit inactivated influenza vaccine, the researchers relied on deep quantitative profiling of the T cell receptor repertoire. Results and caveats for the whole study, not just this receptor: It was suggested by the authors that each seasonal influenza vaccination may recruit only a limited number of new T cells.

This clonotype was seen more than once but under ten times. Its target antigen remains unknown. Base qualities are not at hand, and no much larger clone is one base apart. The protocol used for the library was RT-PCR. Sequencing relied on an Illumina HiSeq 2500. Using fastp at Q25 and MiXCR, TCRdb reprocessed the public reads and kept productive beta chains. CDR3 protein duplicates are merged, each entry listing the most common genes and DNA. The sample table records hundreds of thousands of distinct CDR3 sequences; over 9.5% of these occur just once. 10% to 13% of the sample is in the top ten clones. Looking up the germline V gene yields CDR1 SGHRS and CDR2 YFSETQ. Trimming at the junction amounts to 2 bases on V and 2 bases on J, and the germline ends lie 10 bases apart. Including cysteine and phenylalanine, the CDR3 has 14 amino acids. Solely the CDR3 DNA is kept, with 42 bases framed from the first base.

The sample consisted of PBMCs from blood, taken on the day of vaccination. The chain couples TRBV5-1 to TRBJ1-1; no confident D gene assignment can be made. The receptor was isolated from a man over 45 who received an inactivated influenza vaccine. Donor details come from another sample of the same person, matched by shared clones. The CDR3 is CASSFRPTNTEAFF. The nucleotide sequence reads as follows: TGCGCCAGCAGCTTTAGACCTACCAACACTGAAGCTTTCTTT. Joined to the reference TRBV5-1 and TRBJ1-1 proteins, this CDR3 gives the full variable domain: KAGVTQTPRYLIKTRGQQVTLSCSPISGHRSVSWYQQTPGQGLQFLFEYFSETQRNKGNFPGRFSGRQFSNSRSEMNVSTLELGDSALYLCASSFRPTNTEAFFGQGTRLTVV.